This T cell receptor beta chain was sequenced during a study of tumor-infiltrating lymphocytes in primary liver carcinoma (dated by TCRdb to about 2017). Describing the broader study: Of the five patients (three men and two women, aged 30 to 69 years), four had hepatocellular carcinoma and one had combined HCC and intrahepatic cholangiocarcinoma. Samples yielded roughly 3.65 to 7.5 million productive TCRbeta reads; read depth did not differ significantly between tissue types. TCRbeta repertoire sequencing covered some 35 specimens from 5 patients: 25 tumor regions, 5 adjacent noncancerous liver tissues and 5 peripheral blood samples. To link TCRbeta repertoire diversity with the local molecular phenotype, the roughly 27 tumor region samples were profiled using Agilent mRNA microarrays. The study combined TCRbeta repertoire sequencing, expression microarrays and whole-exome sequencing across five regions of each liver tumor, with adjacent normal tissue and blood. Reproducibility between technical replicate repertoires was high, with correlation coefficients above 0.95 and mean shared-clone rates roughly 0.87. The five patients had tumors of stage T1-T3 N0M0, with maximum diameters ranging from roughly 4.2 to 10 cm.

Notes on this clonotype: The specificity of this receptor is unknown. No much larger clone exists at a distance of one base, and base qualities are not known.

Overall results and qualifications from the work: The study included only four to six patients, and the authors note findings should be validated in a larger study. Comparison of CD4+ and CD8+ T cell repertoires was precluded by the use of bulk unsorted samples. Repertoire overlap was found to be higher between tumor regions (mean approximately 35%) than between tumor-adjacent (approximately 17%) or tumor-blood (about 15%) pairs, consistent with antigen-driven expansion. The top 250 clones made up a significantly larger repertoire fraction in tumors than in blood (p = 0.039). Only about 8-25% of top clones were found in all five regions of a tumor, suggesting spatial heterogeneity of tumor-infiltrating T cells. Only the TCR beta chain was sequenced, so true repertoire diversity is likely underestimated because unpaired alpha chains were not captured.

Total RNA and DNA were co-extracted from approximately 20-30 mg of bulk tissue with the AllPrep DNA/RNA mini kit, without cell sorting. A few patients with histopathologically diagnosed primary liver carcinoma underwent surgical resection in China between 2015 and 2016. Chronic HBV infection was present in the patients, and the patients were treatment-naive at sampling. Five spatially separated regions were sampled per tumor: superior, inferior, left-lateral and right-lateral poles, plus the tumor centre. Histology showed that every tumor sample contained more than 80% viable tumor cells. Each fresh piece of tumor and adjacent tissue was cut in two, with one half stored in RNAlater at -80 degrees C and the other half sent for histology. Using a constant-region primer and ProtoScript II reverse transcriptase, TCRbeta-specific cDNA was reverse-transcribed from 450 to 650 ng total RNA. Construction of the TCRbeta libraries relied on three nested rounds of multiplex PCR, following a slightly modified ARM-PCR procedure. Each of the first two PCR rounds ran for approximately 9 cycles using multiplex TRBV1-TRBV30 forward primers together with a Cbeta reverse primer. Sample barcodes and Illumina adapters were added in a final 25-cycle PCR with Deep VentR polymerase. Amplicons of 200-500 bp were gel-purified with a QIAquick gel extraction kit before sequencing. TCRbeta amplicons were sequenced on an Illumina HiSeq 2500 with 250-bp paired-end reads. As for the authors' bioinformatics: To recover full CDR3 sequences, reads were quality-trimmed using Trimmomatic v0.33 and paired reads were then merged using FLASH v1.2.11. MiGEC v1.2.1b assigned V, D and J germline segments to the rearranged TCRbeta sequences. Clonotype statistics and Shannon-Wiener diversity indices were calculated with VDJtools v1.0.0. To cut down on sampling bias, every analysis after diversity analysis relied on just the 250 most abundant clonotypes from each sample. TCRdb's own reprocessing of the public reads used fastp at Q25 and MiXCR and kept productive beta chains. A single entry per CDR3 protein holds the most common genes and DNA from its merged rows. TCRdb, rather than the study authors, made the V and J calls. The sample contains roughly 20,000 distinct CDR3 sequences, 65% to 85% of them found a single time. The top ten constitute about two fifths of the sample.

Sequences LNHDA (CDR1) and SQIVND (CDR2) are obtained from the germline V gene (reference sequence). The junction shows trimming of 9 bases on V and 10 bases on J, and the gene matches do not reach 12 bases of it. Inclusive of the bounding cysteine and phenylalanine, the CDR3 is 13 residues long. Left in the record is the CDR3 DNA by itself, 39 bases read in frame from the first base. This sequence was found in a woman between 25 and 40 years old with primary liver carcinoma and hepatitis B virus infection. Sequencing was performed on liver tumor tissue from sampling region 4. According to the study, the label for this sample's cell subset or site signals: tumor region T4, right-lateral pole. The chain uses TRBV19 and TRBJ1-1; TRBD1 aligns with 9 central bases. At the DNA level, the sequence is TGTGCCAGCAGTGTCGACAGGGGGATTAGAGCTTTCTTT. Its protein reads: CASSVDRGIRAFF.